These 31 T cell receptor beta chains originate from one sample sequenced in a study of T cell responses to AZD1222 COVID-19 vaccine. Profiling relied on immunoSEQ multiplex PCR, and the TCRdb table lists in-frame clones only, not all of them. The sample lists 70,000 to 85,000 clones, about 84% occurring once. The sample here was peripheral blood, taken on day 0 of AZD1222 vaccination. The receptor source for this set is an adult in good health.

The chain carries TRBV4-2 and TRBJ2-3; the match to TRBD2 covers 8 bases. Germline values: CDR1 LGHNA, CDR2 YNFKEQ. CDR3 size: 15 residues. Trimming cost V 4 bases and J 4 bases; bases outside gene matches: 7. The CDR3 reads CASSPAGGLADTQYF. The CDR3 coding sequence is TGTGCCAGCAGCCCGGCGGGGGGATTAGCAGATACGCAGTATTTT.

The chain links TRBV30 to TRBJ1-1; D not certain. Germline CDR1 is GTSNPN and CDR2 is SVGIG (reference sequence). Trimming left V 0 bases short and J 6 bases short, with 11 bases between. This CDR3 comprises 13 residues. CDR3 sequence (DNA): TGTGCCTGGAGTGTAGTAACCCGCGCTGAAGCTTTCTTT. Translation gives CAWSVVTRAEAFF. The full variable domain, in which reference TRBV30 and TRBJ1-1 provide the parts outside the CDR3, is SQTIHQWPATLVQPVGSPLSLECTVEGTSNPNLYWYRQAAGRGLQLLFYSVGIGQISSEVPQNLSASRPQDRQFILSSKKLLLSDSGFYLCAWSVVTRAEAFFGQGTRLTVV.

This chain joins TRBV30 and TRBJ1-1; 10 bases match TRBD1. CDR1 and CDR2 from the germline V gene are GTSNPN and SVGIG (reference sequence). The CDR3 loop spans 13 amino acids. The V segment lost 0 bases and the J segment 7 bases; nucleotides outside the gene matches: 2. CDR3 sequence: CAWSVRTGGEAFF. CDR3 coding DNA: TGTGCCTGGAGTGTAAGGACAGGGGGTGAAGCTTTCTTT.

This clone was seen only once. This CDR3 is CASSFGGGSETQYF. The CDR3 nucleotides read TGCGCCAGCAGCTTTGGCGGGGGGTCGGAGACCCAGTACTTC. The chain carries TRBV5-1 and TRBJ2-5; 8 bases match TRBD2. The V gene end was trimmed by 2 bases and the J gene end by 5 bases; junction bases not matched to a gene: 5. Germline values: CDR1 SGHRS, CDR2 YFSETQ. The CDR3 covers 14 residues.

J is TRBJ2-3 and V is TRBV7-2; 7 nucleotides match TRBD1. Germline CDR1 is SGHTA and CDR2 is FQGNSA. The CDR3 is 13 amino acids. The ends lost 4 bases at V and 4 bases at J; junction bases unmatched: 2. The DNA for the CDR3 is TGTGCCAGCAGCTATACAGGGGCAGATACGCAGTATTTT. Translating gives CASSYTGADTQYF.

J is TRBJ2-3 and V is TRBV29-1; D might be TRBD1 or TRBD2, each matching 5 bases. Trimming pared 6 bases from V and 2 bases from J, leaving 18 bases between. The germline CDR1 and CDR2 sequences are SQVTM and ANQGSEA. This CDR3 is built from 15 residues. The CDR3 protein is CSVKGRRTDTDTQYF. The CDR3 DNA is TGCAGCGTAAAGGGACGGCGGACGGACACAGATACGCAGTATTTT.

This chain links TRBV9 with TRBJ1-1, with D uncertain. From germline, CDR1 is SGDLS and CDR2 YYNGEE. The CDR3 has 14 residues. Trimming stripped 3 bases from V and 1 base from J, with 10 bases between. CDR3 DNA sequence: TGTGCCAGCAGCGACCGCGGTGAGAACACTGAAGCTTTCTTT. It translates to CASSDRGENTEAFF.

V is TRBV2 and J is TRBJ1-2, with 10 nucleotides matching TRBD1. Germline assignment: CDR1 SNHLY and CDR2 FYNNEI. This CDR3 contains 15 residues. Unmatched junction bases numbered 9, after V lost 6 bases and J lost 5 bases. The CDR3 DNA is TGTGCCAGCAGGGAGGGACAGGGGCGGGGATATGGCTACACCTTC. Translation: CASREGQGRGYGYTF.

V is TRBV6-5 and J is TRBJ1-2, with 7 bases lining up with TRBD1. Unmatched junction bases numbered 8, after V lost 7 bases and J lost 3 bases. Germline V gene data show CDR1 as MNHEY and CDR2 as SVGAGI. The CDR3 totals 14 residues. CDR3 coding DNA: TGTGCCAGCAATAATTTTGGGACAGACTATGGCTACACCTTC. Protein: CASNNFGTDYGYTF.

The V gene is TRBV7-2, the J gene TRBJ1-3; 8 bases agree with TRBD1. The length of the CDR3 is 16 residues. The germline CDR1 and CDR2 sequences are SGHTA and FQGNSA. Trimming took 5 bases from V and 2 from J; bases not matched to a gene: 8. CDR3 DNA sequence: TGTGCCAGCAGCGGACAGACAGGGGATCCTGGAAACACCATATATTTT. This codes for CASSGQTGDPGNTIYF.

The rearrangement links TRBV7-9 to TRBJ2-5; 9 nucleotides line up with TRBD2. Germline CDR1 SEHNR, CDR2 FQNEAQ (reference sequence). CDR3 length equals 17 residues. J was trimmed by 1 base and V by 5 bases; bases with no gene match: 11. DNA of the CDR3: TGTGCCAGCAGCCTACCTCGGGCTAGCGGGGTCCAAGAGACCCAGTACTTC. Translation: CASSLPRASGVQETQYF.

This clone has a handful of counts. The J gene is TRBJ1-1, the V gene TRBV3-1 (or the pseudogene TRBV3-2); D unclear. Germline V gene lookup returns CDR1 LGHDT and CDR2 YNNKEL (reference sequence). V lost 6 bases and J lost 1, with 9 bases in between. This CDR3 is 13 amino acids long. Here the CDR3 DNA reads TGTGCCAGCAGGTGGAACAGGAACACTGAAGCTTTCTTT. It translates to CASRWNRNTEAFF.

The chain is built from TRBV27 and TRBJ2-2, with 9 bases matching TRBD1. The CDR3 runs to 16 residues. Trimming took 4 bases from V and 0 from J; bases not matched to a gene: 3. The germline V gene encodes CDR1 MNHEY and CDR2 SMNVEV (reference sequence). CDR3 bases: TGTGCCAGCAGTTCCACAGGGGGCGCGAACACCGGGGAGCTGTTTTTT. This translates into CASSSTGGANTGELFF.

The chain couples TRBV4-1 to TRBJ2-7; D call uncertain. Between the trimmed V and J ends, which lost 2 bases and 6 bases, there was a span of 20 bases. Germline values: CDR1 MGHRA, CDR2 YSYEKL. The CDR3 runs 16 residues. The CDR3 DNA follows: TGCGCCAGCAGCCAAACTGACGGACCCTCTACCGGCGAGCAGTACTTC. Amino acids: CASSQTDGPSTGEQYF.

The V and J genes are TRBV18 and TRBJ2-1; the match to TRBD1 covers 11 bases. Per the germline V gene, CDR1 is KGHSH and CDR2 is LQKENI. The V gene end was trimmed by 8 bases and the J gene end by 9 bases; junction bases not matched to a gene: 12. The CDR3 is 15 residues long. CDR3 loop: CASSGRDRGKGEQFF. The CDR3 DNA sequence: TGTGCCAGCAGCGGCCGGGACAGGGGGAAAGGTGAGCAGTTCTTC.

The table lists this clone with a count of one. The chain couples TRBV5-5 to TRBJ2-7; D uncertain. This CDR3 comprises 15 residues. V gave up 0 bases and J gave up 0 bases, with 10 bases separating them. CDR1 is SGHKS and CDR2 is YYEKEE in the germline V gene (reference sequence). The CDR3 reads CASSLARPLSYEQYF. CDR3 nucleotides: TGTGCCAGCAGCTTGGCTCGCCCCCTCTCCTACGAGCAGTACTTC.

This clone was observed a few times. The CDR3 spells CASSRGDRANYGYTF. Written as DNA, the CDR3 is TGTGCCAGCAGCCGTGGGGACAGGGCTAACTATGGCTACACCTTC. The chain couples TRBV3-1 (or the pseudogene TRBV3-2) to TRBJ1-2, with 9 nucleotides matching TRBD1. Germline trimming cut 4 bases from V and 0 bases from J; bases unmatched to any gene: 3. This CDR3 is 15 amino acids long. Germline-derived CDR1 and CDR2 are LGHDT and YNNKEL (reference sequence).

The chain carries TRBV3-1 (or the pseudogene TRBV3-2) and TRBJ1-1, with D possibly being TRBD1 (5 bases). Germline V gives CDR1 LGHDT, CDR2 YNNKEL (reference sequence). The CDR3 runs to 18 residues. V lost 3 bases and J lost 0, with 20 bases in between. The CDR3 loop reads CASSQWGGGRDLNTEAFF. As DNA, the CDR3 is TGTGCCAGCAGCCAGTGGGGGGGTGGCCGCGACTTGAACACTGAAGCTTTCTTT.

The chain couples TRBV7-7 to TRBJ2-1; D unclear. The CDR3 has 15 amino acids. CDR1 is SSHAT and CDR2 is FNYEAQ in the germline V gene (reference sequence). The V end was cut by 1 base, the J end by 0 bases, with 7 bases between. For the CDR3, the DNA is TGTGCCAGCAGCTTAGGAACCGGCTCCTACAATGAGCAGTTCTTC. This codes for CASSLGTGSYNEQFF.

This clone was found a few times. The gene calls are TRBV28 and TRBJ1-2; D is unclear. The CDR3 length is 14 residues. Trimming cost V 2 bases and J 5 bases, with 12 bases left between them. Germline CDR1 MDHEN, CDR2 SYDVKM. CDR3 DNA: TGTGCCAGCAGTTTAGGGGAAGGGAGGTATGGCTACACCTTC. This sequence encodes CASSLGEGRYGYTF.

The rearrangement joins TRBV6-2 or TRBV6-3 to TRBJ1-5; D is uncertain. The CDR3 loop spans 14 amino acids. V was trimmed by 1 base and J by 5 bases, leaving 9 bases between them. CDR1 is MNHEY and CDR2 is SVGEGT in the germline V gene. CDR3 amino acids: CASSYLGNHQPQHF. The CDR3 nucleotides read TGTGCCAGCAGTTACTTGGGGAATCATCAGCCCCAGCATTTT.

A single count supports this clone. CDR3 sequence reads: CASSLGLFTEAFF. The CDR3 DNA sequence: TGTGCCAGCAGCTTAGGGCTCTTCACTGAAGCTTTCTTT. V is TRBV7-6 and J is TRBJ1-1; D is uncertain. Per germline, CDR1 SGHVS and CDR2 FNYEAQ. V was trimmed by 1 base and J by 4 bases, leaving 7 bases between them. The CDR3 is 13 amino acids.

This chain uses TRBV6-5 with TRBJ1-1; D may be TRBD1 (5 bases). This CDR3 region has 13 residues. Trimming shortened V by 6 bases and J by 8 bases, and 16 bases separated the two germline ends. Germline lookup yields CDR1 MNHEY and CDR2 SVGAGI. The CDR3 DNA follows: TGTGCCAGCAGCTACGCCGGGGGAATAGAAGCTTTCTTT. This codes for CASSYAGGIEAFF.

This chain joins TRBV18 and TRBJ1-1; weak D call: TRBD1 (5 bases). From germline, CDR1 is KGHSH and CDR2 LQKENI. Trimming shortened V by 1 base and J by 4 bases, and 7 bases separated the two germline ends. This CDR3 is 13 amino acids long. The CDR3 spells CASSPRGVTEAFF. The DNA of the CDR3 is TGTGCCAGCTCACCACGAGGGGTCACTGAAGCTTTCTTT.

The J gene is TRBJ1-2, the V gene TRBV6-2 or TRBV6-3; possible D gene TRBD1, 5 bases. With 2 bases removed from V and 4 bases from J, the gap between germline ends came to 8 bases. Per germline, CDR1 MNHEY and CDR2 SVGEGT. The CDR3 loop spans 13 amino acids. As DNA, the CDR3 is TGTGCCAGCAGTTACGGGACCTCCTATGGCTACACCTTC. It yields the protein CASSYGTSYGYTF.

The V gene is TRBV3-1 (or the pseudogene TRBV3-2), the J gene TRBJ2-2; D is possibly TRBD1 (6 bases). The ends were cut back, 6 bases at V and 0 bases at J, with 14 bases in the middle. The CDR3 contains 16 residues. Germline V CDR1 and CDR2: LGHDT, YNNKEL (reference sequence). In DNA, the CDR3 is TGTGCCAGCAGTCCAGACAGGCCCGCGAACACCGGGGAGCTGTTTTTT. It translates to CASSPDRPANTGELFF.

The CDR3 bases are TGTGCCAGCAGCTTGGCCGGGGGCGCGAACACCGGGGAGCTGTTTTTT. Its protein is CASSLAGGANTGELFF. The V call is TRBV5-4, the J call TRBJ2-2; D tentatively fits TRBD1 or TRBD2 (6 bases each). Germline lookup yields CDR1 SGHNT and CDR2 YYREEE (reference sequence). This CDR3 has 16 residues. Trimming left V 0 bases short and J 0 bases short, with 9 bases between.

This clone was seen more than once but under ten times. The genes are TRBV5-1 and TRBJ2-3, with TRBD1 identical over 10 bases. V shed 3 bases, J shed 9 bases, and the junction held 7 bases outside the gene matches. This CDR3 is 14 amino acids long. Germline assignment: CDR1 SGHRS and CDR2 YFSETQ. This CDR3 reads CASSSPGQGYTQYF. CDR3 nucleotides: TGCGCCAGCAGCTCCCCGGGACAGGGGTACACGCAGTATTTT.

V and J are TRBV14 and TRBJ1-1; D ambiguous. The V gene lost 0 bases and the J gene lost 4 bases, with 12 bases spanning the gap. The CDR3 spans 15 residues. The germline CDR1 and CDR2 sequences are SGHDN and FVKESK. This CDR3 reads CASSQEVGGTTEAFF. The CDR3 coding sequence is TGTGCCAGCAGCCAAGAGGTTGGCGGTACCACTGAAGCTTTCTTT.

The genes are TRBV7-6 and TRBJ2-7, with D possibly matching TRBD1 (8 bases). Trimming removed 5 bases from V and 2 bases from J, with 16 bases in between. The CDR3 contains 15 residues. The germline V gene encodes CDR1 SGHVS and CDR2 FNYEAQ. CDR3 loop: CASSQGASGPYEQYF. Written as DNA, the CDR3 is TGTGCCAGCAGCCAGGGGGCTAGCGGTCCCTACGAGCAGTACTTC.

The rearrangement joins TRBV4-3 to TRBJ1-3, with D unresolved. CDR1 is LGHNA, CDR2 YSLEER, per germline. This CDR3 spans 15 amino acids. Trimming took 0 bases from V and 0 from J, leaving 6 bases between them. The DNA for the CDR3 is TGCGCCAGCAGCCAAGACGGCCTCTCTGGAAACACCATATATTTT. Amino acid sequence: CASSQDGLSGNTIYF.